One and the same sample provided the 8 T cell receptor beta chains below, sequenced in a study of long-term antiretroviral therapy in people with HIV. Runs used v3.0 of the immunoSEQ assay and were done at survey level. Sequencing used immunoSEQ multiplex PCR; TCRdb keeps in-frame clones, though not all of them. The repertoire holds about 39,000 clones, approximately 89% seen once, with over 5.5% in the top ten. The material sequenced was unsorted PBMCs, taken 3.1 years after starting antiretroviral therapy. The receptor source for this set is a woman aged 45-60 years with HIV.

The gene calls are TRBV5-8 and TRBJ2-7, with D uncertain. Germline CDR1 is SGHTS and CDR2 is YDEGEE. V dropped 1 base and J dropped 1 base, with 9 bases sitting between them. This CDR3 contains 14 residues. CDR3 nucleotides: TGTGCCAGCAGCTTGATGGCAGCATCCTACGAGCAGTACTTC. Translating gives CASSLMAASYEQYF.

This sequence joins TRBV5-5 and TRBJ1-2; D gene ambiguous. Trimming removed 3 bases from V and 7 bases from J, with 10 bases in between. The CDR3 is 12 residues long. Germline V gives CDR1 SGHKS, CDR2 YYEKEE (reference sequence). CDR3 in DNA: TGTGCCAGCAGCTACATAGAAGTTGGCTACACCTTC. Translating gives CASSYIEVGYTF.

The chain joins TRBV7-9 to TRBJ2-3; 9 nucleotides match TRBD1. Germline CDR1 reads SEHNR; CDR2 reads FQNEAQ (reference sequence). V trimming: 5 bases; J trimming: 3 bases; junction bases outside the gene matches: 3. This CDR3 is 14 amino acids long. CDR3 loop: CASSPGQGTDTQYF. CDR3 DNA sequence: TGTGCCAGCAGCCCGGGACAGGGAACAGATACGCAGTATTTT.

The chain is built from TRBV28 and TRBJ1-1; no definite D call. Germline V gene sequence: CDR1 MDHEN, CDR2 SYDVKM. The CDR3 has 12 residues. V lost 6 bases and J 4 bases, leaving 9 bases between the germline ends. CDR3 nucleotide sequence: TGTGCCAGCAGCACCCGCCTCACTGAAGCTTTCTTT. Translation: CASSTRLTEAFF. The complete variable domain, with remaining parts taken from reference TRBV28 and TRBJ1-1, reads DVKVTQSSRYLVKRTGEKVFLECVQDMDHENMFWYRQDPGLGLRLIYFSYDVKMKEKGDIPEGYSVSREKKERFSLILESASTNQTSMYLCASSTRLTEAFFGQGTRLTVV.

The CDR3 here is CASTGGSAGRSGNTIYF. DNA for the CDR3: TGTGCCAGCACGGGGGGGAGTGCAGGAAGGTCTGGAAACACCATATATTTT. This chain links TRBV9 with TRBJ1-3; D possibly corresponds to TRBD1 (5 bases). Germline V gives CDR1 SGDLS, CDR2 YYNGEE. The V gene lost 6 bases and the J gene lost 1 base, with 20 bases spanning the gap. This CDR3 is 17 amino acids long.

The chain employs TRBV28 and TRBJ2-6; perhaps TRBD2 as D (5 bases). The CDR3 loop spans 15 amino acids. With 5 bases removed from V and 4 bases from J, the gap between germline ends came to 12 bases. CDR1 MDHEN and CDR2 SYDVKM come from the germline V gene. CDR3 sequence (DNA): TGTGCCAGCAGTGGGATGGGCGGGGGGGCCAACGTCCTGACTTTC. Its protein product is CASSGMGGGANVLTF.

The chain has TRBV7-3 and TRBJ2-4; perhaps TRBD2 as D (5 bases). This CDR3 has 13 amino acids. V lost 5 bases, J lost 6 bases, and 11 bases lay in between. Germline lookup yields CDR1 SGHTA and CDR2 FQGTGA. The CDR3 DNA follows: TGTGCCAGCAGCCTGAGGGTGGGAAACATTCAGTACTTC. Translation gives CASSLRVGNIQYF.

The chain combines TRBV10-3 with TRBJ1-3; no clear D. This CDR3 has 12 residues. In germline, CDR1 is ENHRY, CDR2 SYGVKD. Trimming removed 6 bases at V and 4 bases at J, with 7 bases between. The CDR3 region has the DNA TGTGCCATCAGAGGTGTCGGAAACACCATATATTTT. This encodes CAIRGVGNTIYF.